This TCR beta chain was documented in a study of long-term antiretroviral therapy in people with HIV. Study in general: The study's earliest collections predate the 2015 immediate-ART recommendation by about a decade. Whole-study results and caveats: Subsequent to ART, diversity was augmented yet persisted below that of transplant donor controls.

No fewer than two post-ART and no fewer than one pre-ART PBMC samples existed for each donor. Worth noting for this clone: Its antigen is still unknown.

Version v3.0 of the immunoSEQ assay was performed at survey level. Sequenced by immunoSEQ multiplex PCR; TCRdb stores in-frame clones only, minus some. The sample contains some 33,000 clones, about 96% of which appear only once. The V and J ends lost 0 bases and 10 bases respectively, with 15 bases between them. Germline V gene lookup returns CDR1 SGHDT and CDR2 YYEEEE. The CDR3 runs 14 residues. Sequencing was performed on unsorted PBMCs, taken roughly 6.9 years after starting antiretroviral therapy. The chain has TRBV5-6 and TRBJ2-3, with a tentative D call TRBD1 (6 bases). The receptor was derived from a man aged 25 to 40 with HIV. CDR3 nucleotides: TGTGCCAGCAGCTTGGGAGACAGGCAACGGTCGCAGTATTTT. Translating it yields CASSLGDRQRSQYF.